This T cell receptor (beta chain) stems from a study of T cell repertoires in aging, cancer and after chemotherapy. Study-level background: Donor ages fell into six groups from 30 or younger up to 70 or older. Paired samples before and after chemotherapy came from chronic lymphocytic leukemia patients on fludarabine- or bendamustine-based regimens. General study points: In each cancer cohort, median generation probability increased across chemotherapy, suggesting thymic output rebounded. Healthy donors lost TCR diversity with age mainly through richness, cancer patients through richness and evenness.

Peripheral blood genomic DNA, not sorted cells or RNA, was the template. Rearranged V-D-J TRB sequences were amplified with a mixed TRB-A/B primer pool. TCRdb itself ran the multiplex PCR reads through MiXCR, one entry per CDR3 protein. The sample has about 6,000 distinct CDR3 sequences; under 50% are singletons. The CDR3 sequence is 16 residues long. The ends lost 5 bases at V and 2 bases at J; junction bases unmatched: 9. This clonotype came up a few times. The antigen remains undetermined. This TCR was sampled from a human donor with a blood cancer. The rearrangement links TRBV12-3 or TRBV12-4 to TRBJ2-3; TRBD2 matches at 8 bases. Source material: blood. The CDR3 region has the DNA TGTGCCAGCAGTACGACTAGCGAGGGGCCCACAGATACGCAGTATTTT. It encodes CASSTTSEGPTDTQYF.